This passage covers 17 T cell receptor beta chains from one sample sequenced in a study of T cells in Graves' hyperthyroidism and ophthalmopathy. The CDR3 regions of TCR beta were amplified from RNA transcripts. Primed by the HTBI set, a first-round RT-PCR was run on the TCR CDR3. TCRdb reprocessed the multiplex PCR reads via MiXCR and lists one record per CDR3 protein. The profile shows nearly 600,000 distinct CDR3 sequences, about 14% of them singletons. The specimen was blood. The origin of the receptors is a woman between 18 and 29 years old with Graves' ophthalmopathy.

This clonotype was recorded a few times. The chain uses TRBV30 and TRBJ2-7, with D unclear. This CDR3 has 11 amino acids. V lost 2 bases and J lost 5, with 7 bases in between. Germline V gives CDR1 GTSNPN, CDR2 SVGIG (reference sequence). CDR3 residues: CAWSLPDEQYF. As DNA, the CDR3 is TGTGCCTGGAGTCTTCCCGACGAGCAGTACTTC.

This clonotype was seen ten or more times. V usage is TRBV7-9 and J usage is TRBJ1-6; TRBD1 is a possible D gene (6 bases). The CDR3 loop spans 14 amino acids. The V end lost 1 base, the J end lost 10 bases, and 11 bases lay between the germline ends. Germline loops: CDR1 SEHNR, CDR2 FQNEAQ (reference sequence). The CDR3 protein is CASSLGHRESPLHF. CDR3 sequence (DNA): TGTGCCAGCAGCTTAGGCCACAGGGAGTCACCCCTCCACTTT.

This clonotype was detected many times. This chain connects TRBV6-2 or TRBV6-3 to TRBJ2-5; D gene ambiguous. CDR1 is MNHEY and CDR2 is SVGEGT in the germline V gene. The CDR3 consists of 13 residues. The V end lost 3 bases, the J end lost 5 bases, and 10 bases lay between the germline ends. CDR3 bases: TGTGCCAGCAGTTATTTTCGGATGGAGACCCAGTACTTC. Amino acids: CASSYFRMETQYF.

This clonotype was detected many times. This chain links TRBV3-1 with TRBJ1-3, with D possibly TRBD1 on 6 matching bases. Trimming took 2 bases from V and 0 from J, leaving 11 bases between them. The CDR3 loop spans 16 amino acids. The V gene's germline CDR1 is LGHDT and CDR2 YNNKEL (reference sequence). DNA of the CDR3: TGTGCCAGCAGCCAACAGGGGTACGGCTCTGGAAACACCATATATTTT. This codes for CASSQQGYGSGNTIYF.

At least ten counts were recorded for this clonotype. V usage is TRBV2 and J usage is TRBJ2-7; possible D gene TRBD2, 6 bases. The V and J ends lost 6 bases and 10 bases respectively, with 28 bases between them. This CDR3 is 16 amino acids long. Germline values: CDR1 SNHLY, CDR2 FYNNEI. Here the CDR3 DNA reads TGTGCCAGCAGCGCCGAGGAGTGGGCGGGACCCTTGGAACAGTACTTC. Amino acids: CASSAEEWAGPLEQYF.

This clonotype was seen ten or more times. This chain links TRBV13 with TRBJ2-7, with D maybe TRBD1 (5 bases). The V gene lost 6 bases and the J gene lost 0 bases, with 12 bases spanning the gap. Germline values: CDR1 PRHDT, CDR2 FYEKMQ (reference sequence). This CDR3 spans 14 amino acids. CDR3 protein: CASSRSTDSYEQYF. As DNA, the CDR3 is TGTGCCAGCAGTCGTTCGACAGACTCCTACGAGCAGTACTTC. The full variable domain, its missing parts supplied by reference TRBV13 and TRBJ2-7, is AAGVIQSPRHLIKEKRETATLKCYPIPRHDTVYWYQQGPGQDPQFLISFYEKMQSDKGSIPDRFSAQQFSDYHSELNMSSLELGDSALYFCASSRSTDSYEQYFGPGTRLTVT.

This clonotype was picked up many times. The chain combines TRBV5-6 with TRBJ1-2; a possible D gene is TRBD1 (6 bases). The CDR3 runs to 15 residues. V lost 2 bases, J lost 8 bases, and 19 bases lay in between. Looked up from germline, CDR1 is SGHDT and CDR2 is YYEEEE. The CDR3 loop is CASSFGSRGTGGYTF. Here the CDR3 DNA reads TGTGCCAGCAGCTTCGGTTCAAGGGGGACCGGAGGCTACACCTTC.

This clonotype was seen a few times. The chain couples TRBV12-3 or TRBV12-4 to TRBJ1-6; TRBD1 matches 8 bases. J gave up 9 bases and V 6 bases, and 7 bases lay outside the gene matches. This CDR3 contains 14 residues. In DNA form, the CDR3 reads TGTGCCAGCAGGGTGGACAGGGAGGGTTCACCCCTCCACTTT. Amino acid sequence: CASRVDREGSPLHF.

The V call is TRBV28, the J call TRBJ2-7, with TRBD1 matching 12 bases. Germline assignment: CDR1 MDHEN and CDR2 SYDVKM. CDR3 length: 17 amino acids. J gave up 1 base and V 6 bases, and 10 bases lay outside the gene matches. The CDR3 region is CASSTGTGGASSYEQYF. The CDR3 DNA reads as TGTGCCAGCAGCACCGGGACAGGGGGCGCGAGTTCCTACGAGCAGTACTTC.

Of note for this clonotype: The junction and the germline gene differ at one end; a read error may be behind it. The gene calls are TRBV28 and TRBJ2-2; 10 positions agree with TRBD1. The length of the CDR3 is 20 residues. CDR1 is MDHEN, CDR2 SYDVKM, per germline. CDR3 in amino acids: CASRPADYTGTGDSTGGLFF. CDR3 sequence (DNA): TGTGCCAGCAGACCCGCAGACTACACCGGGACAGGGGATTCCACCGGGGGGCTGTTTTTT.

Points on this clonotype: This may arise from a read error, as a much more abundant clone is one base away. The conserved phenylalanine or tryptophan normally closing the CDR3 is absent here, so this likely arose from a read error. The gene calls are TRBV7-3 and TRBJ2-2; no firm D call. The CDR3 runs to 15 residues. V was clipped by 4 bases and J by 2 bases, with 11 bases between them. Germline CDR1 is SGHTA and CDR2 is FQGTGA. CDR3 sequence (DNA): TGTGCCAGCAGCTCCGGGCCCCAAAACACCGGGGAGCTGTTTTCT. Its translation: CASSSGPQNTGELFS.

The rearrangement joins TRBV6-1 to TRBJ1-6; D remains ambiguous. The CDR3 contains 13 residues. Deletions cut 9 bases from V and 5 bases from J, with 11 bases between. In germline, CDR1 is MNHNS, CDR2 SASEGT. CDR3 residues: CASSPRDNSPLHF. Written as DNA, the CDR3 is TGTGCCAGTTCCCCACGAGATAATTCACCCCTCCACTTT.

The genes are TRBV20-1 and TRBJ2-5, with D possibly TRBD2 on 5 matching bases. The CDR3 consists of 12 residues. V was shortened by 4 bases and J by 3 bases, with 9 bases between the two germline ends. Germline loops: CDR1 DFQATT, CDR2 SNEGSKA (reference sequence). Written as DNA, the CDR3 is TGCAGTGCTATCCGGGGAGAAGAGACCCAGTACTTC. Encoded protein: CSAIRGEETQYF.

The CDR3 reads CASSQDKPWTGNTEAFF. CDR3 sequence (DNA): TGTGCCAGCAGCCAAGATAAACCCTGGACAGGGAACACTGAAGCTTTCTTT. V is TRBV4-2 and J is TRBJ1-1; 7 nucleotides match TRBD1. The junction had 8 bases not matched to a gene; V was cut back by 0 bases and J by 1 base. Germline V gene lookup returns CDR1 LGHNA and CDR2 YNFKEQ. The CDR3 sequence is 17 residues long.

The genes are TRBV30 and TRBJ1-2; TRBD1 aligns across 7 bases. CDR1 GTSNPN and CDR2 SVGIG come from the germline V gene (reference sequence). This CDR3 contains 15 residues. Trimming removed 2 bases from V and 4 bases from J; junction bases left unmatched: 10. The CDR3 spells CAWSSDRASFYGYTF. In nucleotides, the CDR3 is TGTGCCTGGAGTTCAGACAGGGCCAGCTTCTATGGCTACACCTTC.

This clonotype was seen many times. The chain carries TRBV29-1 and TRBJ1-1, with D possibly being TRBD1 (6 bases). Trimming shortened V by 0 bases and J by 8 bases, and 13 bases separated the two germline ends. CDR1 and CDR2 (germline): SQVTM, ANQGSEA. This CDR3 is 13 amino acids long. The CDR3 is CSVEDPGATEAFF. CDR3 bases: TGCAGCGTTGAAGATCCGGGGGCTACCGAAGCTTTCTTT.

The rearrangement joins TRBV9 to TRBJ1-3; D unresolved. CDR1 is SGDLS and CDR2 is YYNGEE in the germline V gene. CDR3 length: 17 residues. Trimming stripped 1 base from V and 2 bases from J, with 16 bases between. The CDR3 coding sequence is TGTGCCAGCAGCGTACGGTATGGGATGCCAGCTGGAAACACCATATATTTT. It specifies CASSVRYGMPAGNTIYF. The whole variable domain, filled in from reference TRBV9 and TRBJ1-3, reads DSGVTQTPKHLITATGQRVTLRCSPRSGDLSVYWYQQSLDQGLQFLIQYYNGEERAKGNILERFSAQQFPDLHSELNLSSLELGDSALYFCASSVRYGMPAGNTIYFGEGSWLTVV.